This TCR beta chain was observed in a study of cytomegalovirus exposure and HLA in healthy donors (dated by TCRdb to about 2017). Some background on the complete study: An earlier analysis of 587 of the donors reported roughly 270 Gb of sequence data and about 100 million unique TCR beta sequences from about 180 million T cells. Besides the first cohort of around 670 subjects, a separate validation cohort made up of roughly 130 different subjects was used. Among the approximately 420 genotyped donors, around 81% belonged to the genetic ancestry cluster associated with self-reported Caucasian donors. Donor age, sex, ethnicity and CMV serostatus were compiled alongside the repertoire data. Every repertoire in the discovery cohort had been generated on one and the same sequencing platform. A later genetic analysis took genome-wide SNP genotypes for about three fifths of the roughly 700 donors and used that subset as a discovery cohort. In a later analysis, previously published TCR beta repertoires from fewer than 750 donors were re-analyzed and high-resolution HLA genotyping was added so that TCR occurrence patterns could be studied. Typing coverage differed by locus: A, B, C, DRB1 and DQB1 were typed in roughly 620-630 donors, DQA1 in about 510, DPA1 in nearly 610, and DPB1 in approximately 450. HLA typing included class I and class II loci at four-digit resolution. About five DR-DQ haplotypes were handled as single units for association and clustering, since linkage in the cohort was strong. Roughly 320 gigabases of sequencing data and approximately 92 million unique TCR sequences made up an early release that covered 500 to 650 HLA-typed donors. An earlier analysis of around 580 of the donors used high-throughput TCR beta sequencing to judge whether each TCR beta V gene segment behaved as functional or pseudogenic. To predict cytomegalovirus infection status, the study combined high-throughput TCR immunosequencing, statistical association of individual TCRs with disease status, and machine learning. In the later analysis, no new phenotypic data were used to find candidate immune exposures; instead, reliance was placed on TCR beta sequences and their occurrence across donors. The aim of the study was to test whether cataloging public T cell receptors could identify signatures of past pathogen exposure. The T cell repertoires of 666 subjects were profiled by immunosequencing and related to cytomegalovirus serostatus. On average, 235,054 unique TCR beta nucleotide sequences were sequenced per donor among 300 to 500 genotyped donors of the cohort, with around 19% of those sequences being non-productive. What the study reported, not specific to this receptor: A later analysis reported that several top co-occurrence clusters appeared linked to parvovirus B19, influenza, CMV and Epstein-Barr virus. A later analysis found that most CMV-associated TCR beta chains appeared HLA-restricted, with HLA associations seemingly driven largely by CMV exposure. A later analysis found that TCR association rates varied across HLA loci, with DRB1 alleles showing the most associated TCRs and HLA-C alleles the fewest. The classifier was reported to diagnose cytomegalovirus status with high specificity and sensitivity in both the original cohort and the validation cohort. In a later analysis, HLA-associated TCR beta chains showed more clonal expansion and lower generation probabilities than non-associated chains that were equally common. Some IMGT-functional V segments, including TRBV6-2 and TRBV6-3, could not be distinguished by the 87-base-pair reads and were therefore excluded. Correlated functional status among segregating V segments might be attributable to linkage disequilibrium, but an unknown experimental factor could not be ruled out. Because HLA typing was missing for some donors at each locus, association tests included only the typed subset. This cohort had only TCR beta chains sequenced, and the lack of alpha or paired-chain data limited which features could be detected. A further reported finding was that TCR beta sequences accurately predicted the HLA-A and HLA-B alleles for most subjects in the first cohort. In an earlier analysis of fewer than 750 of the donors, most TCR beta V segments were observed in productive rearrangements about 87% or about 30% of the time, broadly matching IMGT annotations. Assigning TCR associations to individual alleles was difficult when HLA alleles, especially DR and DQ, strongly co-occurred. The authors suggested that the approach could potentially be generalized to other disease states and immunological phenotypes. Sequencing depth was assumed to be roughly uniform across donors in the presence/absence analyses, though that assumption may not hold. The sequencing pipeline was judged likely to have produced a cluster of highly shared sequence variants as a technical artifact. In vitro tests confirmed that a few of the cytomegalovirus-associated TCR beta chains recognize cytomegalovirus antigens. The earlier analysis of approximately 560 of the donors excluded about 16 rarely observed V segments, including chromosome 9 orphons, because counts were too low. Across donors, most TCR sequences were observed very rarely, whereas some public TCRs were present in many individuals. According to a later genetic analysis, donors in an Asian-associated ancestry cluster had fewer N-insertions in productive TCRs than the approximately 650-donor mean. CMV serostatus was the only immune exposure information available for the cohort. The study gave a list of around 170 TCR beta chains associated with cytomegalovirus. V-gene and J-gene trimming of TCR beta chains was associated with a missense DCLRE1C variant in a later genetic analysis, and the association was replicated in an independent cohort. At a false discovery rate of 0.05, a later analysis linked 15,000 to 20,000 TCR beta sequences to specific HLA alleles.

The cohort was made up of under 800 healthy bone marrow donors. At the time of sampling, all cohort members were nominally healthy, though unrecorded immune exposures were likely present. The donor tested CMV seronegative and was one of the 352 seronegative cohort members. Every donor gave a peripheral blood sample, and the peripheral blood mononuclear cells from that sample were used for TCR beta sequencing. The Qiagen DNeasy Blood Extraction Kit was used to extract genomic DNA from the blood cell samples. This clone is medium-sized (0.01 to 0.1%). Its antigen has not been determined. One base away there is no much larger clone; base qualities are not given. Receptor libraries were prepared by the immunoSEQ multiplex PCR assay. A mixture of 60 forward primers for TCR Vbeta segments and 13 reverse primers for TCR Jbeta segments was used in the multiplex PCR. The CDR3 region of rearranged TCR beta genes was amplified from genomic DNA with a multiplex PCR assay. The amplified TCR beta libraries were sequenced on the Illumina HiSeq System as 87-base-pair reads. Per the original workflow: A later analysis counted approximately 76 million unique TCR beta chains across the roughly 700 repertoires, and around 9.9 million of these chains were shared by at least two donors. Raw reads were error-corrected and collapsed into unique sequences by a nearest-neighbor algorithm in which closely related sequences were merged to remove PCR and sequencing errors. CDR3 sequences were aligned to IMGT reference sequences to assign V, D and J gene segments. For a sequence to be retained, at least a six-nucleotide match to both a V gene segment and a J gene segment was required. A rearrangement was called productive if the CDR3 had no stop codons and remained in frame with V and J, and every other rearrangement was called non-productive. CDR3 was defined by IMGT convention, running from the second conserved V-encoded cysteine to the conserved J-encoded phenylalanine. The earlier analysis of 500 to 600 of the donors excluded sequences that lacked an unambiguous match to a single V gene segment. In an earlier analysis of approximately 590 of the donors, a V segment was called functional when productive rearrangements were above 56.7%, and segregating when the standard deviation between donors exceeded 5%. To diagnose cytomegalovirus status from the catalog of TCR beta chain sequences, a statistical classification framework was built. In a later analysis, V and J genes were assigned by comparing TCR nucleotide sequences against IMGT/GENE-DB human TR gene sequences. In a later analysis, CDR3 sequences and most-parsimonious VDJ recombination scenarios were assigned using the TCRdist pipeline. In a later analysis, each TCR beta chain was defined by its CDR3 amino acid sequence together with its V-gene family, and reads without a unique V-gene family were excluded. As a way to deal with suspected cross-contamination and a sequencing artifact, a later analysis dropped nearly 600 nucleotide sequences that were highly shared and had low generation probability. For each public chain, a later analysis derived a clonal expansion index from normalized ranks of inferred template counts within each repertoire. In a later analysis, generation probabilities were computed using a VDJ recombination model fitted to out-of-frame rearrangements, and the results were checked against IGoR. A later analysis scored TCR-TCR, TCR-HLA and TCR-CMV co-occurrence with hypergeometric tests, applying a repertoire-size bias correction to TCR pairs. A later analysis estimated false discovery rates by permuting HLA or CMV assignments 20 times. In a later analysis, co-occurring TCRs were grouped using DBSCAN, and TCRdist sequence similarity was added for clustering within HLA-allele-positive subsets. Repertoires with fewer than 30,000 or more than 120,000 public chains, plus five repertoires with anomalous nucleotide sharing, were excluded from co-occurrence clustering. TCRdb's version of the immuneACCESS table is confined to in-frame rearrangements and falls short of the full clone set. An unresolved V gene accounts for under half of the shortfall where checked; the remainder is of unknown origin. V and J calls and clone size are those listed in that table; D and trimming were worked out from the DNA. For this sample there are 150,000 to 200,000 clones; 65% to 80% appear just once. The ten top clones hold 4.3% of the sample.

Based on the germline V gene (reference sequence), the CDR1 and CDR2 sequences are LNHDA and SQIVND. There are 14 amino acids in the CDR3, from cysteine to phenylalanine inclusive. Only the CDR3 portion is preserved as DNA: 42 bases, with reading frame beginning at the first base. At the junction V is shortened by 5 bases and J by 11 bases, with 16 bases in between. Material: PBMCs. Recombination linked TRBV19 to TRBJ1-6; no D gene call is confident. This clonotype was obtained from a man aged 40-50 years in good health and CMV-seronegative. The sequenced DNA is TGTGCCAGTAGTTGGCGGCGGGGTTGGGCACCCCTCCACTTT. Protein translation: CASSWRRGWAPLHF.